This TCR beta chain was recovered during a study of cytomegalovirus exposure and HLA in healthy donors. Remarks on this clone: Its antigen is undetermined.

Study-level points and caveats: The authors later linked a missense DCLRE1C variant to TCR beta V- and J-gene trimming. For cytomegalovirus status, the classifier reportedly gave diagnoses with high specificity and sensitivity. As a later analysis revealed, the rate of TCR association differed by HLA locus, with DRB1 most and HLA-C fewest.

The PCR was carried out with 60 Vbeta primers and 13 Jbeta primers. Study processing details: The count from a later analysis was about 80 million unique TCR beta chains, some 10 million of them shared. Data came from immunoSEQ multiplex PCR; TCRdb stores just in-frame clones and leaves some out. The D gene and trimming were derived from the DNA, and the V and J assignments and clone size from that table. The table records 45,000 to 70,000 clones, around four fifths of them present only once. The source material was PBMCs. The sequence derives from a man aged 50 to 60 in good health and CMV-seronegative.

The CDR3 DNA is TGTGCCAGCAGCGGGGCGGGACGGACGGATTTAGCCAAAAACATTCAGTACTTC. Translating it yields CASSGAGRTDLAKNIQYF. This rearrangement joins TRBV5-6 to TRBJ2-4, with TRBD2 as a possible D gene (6 bases). V was cut by 4 bases and J by 0 bases, with 20 bases left in between. Germline CDR1 SGHDT, CDR2 YYEEEE. This CDR3 has 18 residues.